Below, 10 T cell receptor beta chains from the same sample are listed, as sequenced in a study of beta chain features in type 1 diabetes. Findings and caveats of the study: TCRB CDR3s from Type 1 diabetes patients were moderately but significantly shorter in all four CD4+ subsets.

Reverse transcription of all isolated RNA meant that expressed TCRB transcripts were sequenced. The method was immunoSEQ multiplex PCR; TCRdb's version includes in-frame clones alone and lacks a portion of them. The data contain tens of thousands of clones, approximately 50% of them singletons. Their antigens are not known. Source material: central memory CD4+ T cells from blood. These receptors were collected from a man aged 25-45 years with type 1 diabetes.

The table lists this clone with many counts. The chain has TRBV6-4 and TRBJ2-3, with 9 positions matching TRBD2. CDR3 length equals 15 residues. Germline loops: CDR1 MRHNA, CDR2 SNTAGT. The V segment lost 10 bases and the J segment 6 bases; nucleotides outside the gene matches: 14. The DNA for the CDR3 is TGTGCCACGGCCCGGCTAGCGGGGCCGGGGGATACGCAGTATTTT. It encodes CATARLAGPGDTQYF.

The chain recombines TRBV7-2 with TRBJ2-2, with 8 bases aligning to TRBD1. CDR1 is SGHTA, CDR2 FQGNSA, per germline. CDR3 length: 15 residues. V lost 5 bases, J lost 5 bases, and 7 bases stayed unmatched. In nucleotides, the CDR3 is TGTGCCAGCAGCCCCAGACAGGGGCGAACCGGGGAGCTGTTTTTT. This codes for CASSPRQGRTGELFF.

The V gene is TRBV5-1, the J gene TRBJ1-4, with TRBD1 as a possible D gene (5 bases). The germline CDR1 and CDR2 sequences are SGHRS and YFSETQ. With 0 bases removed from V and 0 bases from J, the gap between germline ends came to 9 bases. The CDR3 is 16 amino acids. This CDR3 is CASSLGMTATNEKLFF. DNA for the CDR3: TGCGCCAGCAGCTTGGGCATGACAGCAACTAATGAAAAACTGTTTTTT.

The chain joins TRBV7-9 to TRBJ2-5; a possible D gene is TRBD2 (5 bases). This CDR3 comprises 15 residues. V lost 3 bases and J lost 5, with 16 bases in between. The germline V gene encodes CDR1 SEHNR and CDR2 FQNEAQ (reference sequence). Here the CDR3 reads CASSFNSKRRETQYF. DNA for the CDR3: TGTGCCAGCAGCTTCAACAGCAAGAGGAGGGAGACCCAGTACTTC.

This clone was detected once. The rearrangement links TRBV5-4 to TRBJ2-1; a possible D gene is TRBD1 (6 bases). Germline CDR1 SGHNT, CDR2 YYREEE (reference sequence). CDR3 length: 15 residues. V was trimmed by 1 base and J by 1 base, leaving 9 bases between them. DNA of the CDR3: TGTGCCAGCAGCTTGCAGGGGCGGTCCTACAATGAGCAGTTCTTC. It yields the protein CASSLQGRSYNEQFF.

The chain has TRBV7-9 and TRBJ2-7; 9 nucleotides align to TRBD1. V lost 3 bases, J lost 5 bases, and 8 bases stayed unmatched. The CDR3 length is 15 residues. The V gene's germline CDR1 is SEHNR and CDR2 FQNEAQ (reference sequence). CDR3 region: CASSFVTGGMDEQYF. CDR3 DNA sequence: TGTGCCAGCAGCTTCGTGACAGGGGGGATGGACGAGCAGTACTTC.

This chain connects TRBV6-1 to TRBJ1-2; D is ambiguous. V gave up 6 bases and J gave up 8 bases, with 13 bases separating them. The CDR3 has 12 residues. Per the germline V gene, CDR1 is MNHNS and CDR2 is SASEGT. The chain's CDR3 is CASRPTVRGYTF. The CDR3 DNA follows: TGTGCCAGCAGACCTACGGTTCGGGGCTACACCTTC.

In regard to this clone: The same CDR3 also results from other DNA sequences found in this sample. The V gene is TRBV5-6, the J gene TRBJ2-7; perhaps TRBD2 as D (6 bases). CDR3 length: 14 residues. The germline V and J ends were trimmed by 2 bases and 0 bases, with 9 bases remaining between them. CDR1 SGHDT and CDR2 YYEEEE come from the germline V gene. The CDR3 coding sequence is TGTGCCAGCAGCTTCGCCGGGAGCTCCTACGAGCAGTACTTC. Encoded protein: CASSFAGSSYEQYF. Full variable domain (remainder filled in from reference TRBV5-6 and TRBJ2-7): DAGVTQSPTHLIKTRGQQVTLRCSPKSGHDTVSWYQQALGQGPQFIFQYYEEEERQRGNFPDRFSGHQFPNYSSELNVNALLLGDSALYLCASSFAGSSYEQYFGPGTRLTVT.

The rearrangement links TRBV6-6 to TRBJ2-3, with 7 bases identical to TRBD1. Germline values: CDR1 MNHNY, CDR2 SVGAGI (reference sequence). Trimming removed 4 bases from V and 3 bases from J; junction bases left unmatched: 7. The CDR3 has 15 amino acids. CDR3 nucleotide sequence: TGTGCCAGCAGTTTCTATCCACAGGGGACAGATACGCAGTATTTT. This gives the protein CASSFYPQGTDTQYF.

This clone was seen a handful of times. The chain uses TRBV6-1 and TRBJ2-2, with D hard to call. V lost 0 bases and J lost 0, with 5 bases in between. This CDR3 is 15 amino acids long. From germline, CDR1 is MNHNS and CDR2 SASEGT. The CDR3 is CASSEAQANTGELFF. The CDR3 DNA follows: TGTGCCAGCAGTGAAGCGCAGGCGAACACCGGGGAGCTGTTTTTT.